This T cell receptor beta chain originates from a study of post-analysis software for immune sequencing data. Study-level findings and limits: Included in a set of five TRBV segments more frequent in patients than controls were TRBV5-6, TRBV5-1 and TRBV20-1.

CDR1 DFQATT and CDR2 SNEGSKA come from the germline V gene (reference sequence). This CDR3 has 13 residues. V lost 2 bases and J lost 2, with 9 bases in between. Each TCR beta cDNA library carried unique molecular identifiers. TCRdb called the PCR reads again in MiXCR, with one record for every CDR3 protein. Among roughly 700,000 distinct CDR3 sequences, around 27% were seen once, and the ten largest hold roughly 0.57%. For this clonotype: Its specificity is not known.

The chain has TRBV20-1 and TRBJ1-2; D remains ambiguous. Specimen: blood. The source of this sequence is a girl between 10 and 17 years old with multiple sclerosis. In DNA form, the CDR3 reads TGCAGTGCTAGACAGGCCCCGAACTATGGCTACACCTTC. It codes for CSARQAPNYGYTF.